This T cell receptor (beta chain) originates from a study of blood T cell repertoires in COVID-19. There are 13 residues in the CDR3. The germline V gene encodes CDR1 LGHDT and CDR2 YNNKEL (reference sequence). The J segment lost 9 bases and the V segment lost 0 bases, leaving 4 bases of the junction unmatched. Sequencing used immunoSEQ multiplex PCR; TCRdb keeps in-frame clones, though not all of them. The sample has roughly 290,000 clones, approximately 88% seen once. The specimen sequenced was PBMCs or T cells enriched from blood (not recorded which). The J gene is TRBJ2-7, the V gene TRBV3-1 (or the pseudogene TRBV3-2), with 8 bases that match TRBD2. The source is a woman between 40 and 55 years old who had recovered from COVID-19. The CDR3 here is CASSQDGAGAQYF. CDR3 coding DNA: TGTGCCAGCAGCCAAGACGGAGCGGGAGCGCAGTACTTC.